This T cell receptor (beta chain) was retrieved from a study of blood T cell repertoires in COVID-19. Residents of 24 US areas, aged 18 to 89 years, made up the participants. Membership in each cohort depended on participant-reported clinical history. This clone was detected only a few times. J was trimmed by 4 bases and V by 7 bases; bases with no gene match: 7. Germline lookup yields CDR1 LNHDA and CDR2 SQIVND (reference sequence). The CDR3 has 14 residues. Method: immunoSEQ multiplex PCR; TCRdb's copy keeps in-frame clones and lacks some. This table has 350,000 to 450,000 clones, roughly 84% appearing once.

The specimen was PBMCs or T cells enriched from blood (not recorded which). The source of this sequence is a woman younger than 30 who had been exposed to COVID-19. The gene calls are TRBV19 and TRBJ1-1, with 9 bases fitting TRBD1. The CDR3 DNA is TGTGCCAGTAAGGGACAGGGTGTGGGCACTGAAGCTTTCTTT. It encodes CASKGQGVGTEAFF.